This TCR beta chain originates from a study of blood T cell repertoires in COVID-19. CDR1 MNHNY and CDR2 SVGAGI come from the germline V gene (reference sequence). The CDR3 is 14 amino acids. Trimming removed 6 bases from V and 5 bases from J, with 14 bases in between. In this sample, this clone turned up once. Self-reported history from a screening survey and questionnaire set each donor's cohort. TCRdb keeps only in-frame clones here, not all; method: immunoSEQ multiplex PCR. The sample lists about 240,000 clones, roughly 89% occurring once. Sequenced sample: PBMCs or T cells enriched from blood (not recorded which). The chain has TRBV6-6 and TRBJ1-5, with a weak D call TRBD1 (6 bases). This clonotype originated in a young woman with acute COVID-19. The CDR3 spells CASSLSGADQPQHF. CDR3 nucleotides: TGTGCCAGCAGCCTTTCAGGGGCAGATCAGCCCCAGCATTTT.